This passage covers 7 T cell receptor beta chains from one sample sequenced in a study of T cell clones after liver transplantation. The table came from immunoSEQ multiplex PCR; TCRdb's copy has only in-frame clones and leaves some out. The profile shows roughly 74,000 clones, about four fifths of them singletons. The sequenced sample was CD4+ T cells from blood, obtained before liver transplant. Source of these receptors: a human donor who received a liver transplant.

The genes are TRBV7-9 and TRBJ1-2; D not certain. The V gene lost 3 bases and the J gene lost 8 bases, with 10 bases spanning the gap. Germline-derived CDR1 and CDR2 are SEHNR and FQNEAQ (reference sequence). The CDR3 length is 12 residues. The CDR3 here is CASSLRDGGYTF. The DNA of the CDR3 is TGTGCCAGCAGCTTGCGGGATGGGGGCTACACCTTC.

This clone was detected only once. V usage is TRBV30 and J usage is TRBJ2-1; 9 positions agree with TRBD1. Germline V CDR1 and CDR2: GTSNPN, SVGIG (reference sequence). The ends lost 7 bases at V and 6 bases at J; junction bases unmatched: 7. There are 13 residues in the CDR3. The CDR3: CAYGTGNANEQFF. The CDR3 DNA sequence: TGTGCCTACGGGACAGGGAACGCCAATGAGCAGTTCTTC.

The chain has TRBV28 and TRBJ2-7, with TRBD1 identical over 9 bases. V shed 5 bases, J shed 3 bases, and the junction held 8 bases outside the gene matches. Germline V gene data show CDR1 as MDHEN and CDR2 as SYDVKM. CDR3 length: 15 amino acids. CDR3 DNA sequence: TGTGCCAGCAGTCAGCTGACAGGGGGGAACTACGAGCAGTACTTC. Encoded protein: CASSQLTGGNYEQYF.

V usage is TRBV7-3 and J usage is TRBJ2-7; 9 bases map to TRBD2. J lost 0 bases, V lost 6 bases, and 12 bases had no gene match. Germline CDR1 reads SGHTA; CDR2 reads FQGTGA. This CDR3 is 17 amino acids long. CDR3 region: CASSFGRASGVSYEQYF. CDR3 DNA: TGTGCCAGCAGTTTCGGACGGGCTAGCGGGGTCTCCTACGAGCAGTACTTC.

The chain joins TRBV19 to TRBJ1-5; D may be TRBD1 (5 bases). Trimming removed 4 bases from V and 0 bases from J, with 13 bases in between. The CDR3 length is 16 residues. Germline V gene data show CDR1 as LNHDA and CDR2 as SQIVND (reference sequence). The CDR3 region is CASSTTGTYSNQPQHF. For the CDR3, the DNA is TGTGCCAGTAGTACCACGGGGACTTATAGCAATCAGCCCCAGCATTTT.

This clone was counted a single time. The rearrangement joins TRBV11-2 to TRBJ2-4; D perhaps matches TRBD1 (6 bases). V shed 5 bases and J shed 0 bases, with 14 bases lying between them. The CDR3 sequence is 16 residues long. Germline loops: CDR1 SGHAT, CDR2 FQNNGV. CDR3 loop: CASSQGTSLAKNIQYF. The CDR3 bases are TGTGCCAGCAGCCAGGGGACCTCACTAGCCAAAAACATTCAGTACTTC.

DNA of the CDR3: TGTGCCACTCCGGAGGGCTTCTCTGGGGCCAACGTCCTGACTTTC. Protein: CATPEGFSGANVLTF. The chain is built from TRBV2 and TRBJ2-6; D perhaps matches TRBD2 (6 bases). Trimming cost V 10 bases and J 0 bases, with 13 bases left between them. Germline-derived CDR1 and CDR2 are SNHLY and FYNNEI. The CDR3 covers 15 residues.